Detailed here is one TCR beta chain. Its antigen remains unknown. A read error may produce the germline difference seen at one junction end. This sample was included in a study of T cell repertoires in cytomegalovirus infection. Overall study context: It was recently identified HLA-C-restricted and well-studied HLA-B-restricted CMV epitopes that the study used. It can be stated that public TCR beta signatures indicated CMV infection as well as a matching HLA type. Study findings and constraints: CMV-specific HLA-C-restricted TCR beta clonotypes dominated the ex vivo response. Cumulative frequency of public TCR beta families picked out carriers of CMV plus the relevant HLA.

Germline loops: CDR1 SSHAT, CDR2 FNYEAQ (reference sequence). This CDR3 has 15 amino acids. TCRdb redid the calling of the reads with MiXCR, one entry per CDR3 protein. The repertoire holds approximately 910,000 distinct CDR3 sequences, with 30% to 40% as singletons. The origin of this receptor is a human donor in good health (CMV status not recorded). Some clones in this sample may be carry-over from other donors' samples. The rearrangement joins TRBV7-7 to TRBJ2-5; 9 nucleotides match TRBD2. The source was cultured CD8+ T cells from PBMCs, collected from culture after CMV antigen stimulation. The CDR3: CASSSGGGAEETQYF. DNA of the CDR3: TGTGCTAGCAGCTCAGGCGGGGGGGCCGAAGAGACCCAGTACTTC.